The T cell receptor beta chain under discussion was sequenced for a study of CD8 T cells in Susac syndrome. CDR1 and CDR2 (germline): MGHRA, YSYEKL. Deletions cut 1 base from V and 4 bases from J, with 14 bases between. The CDR3 contains 16 residues. Healthy donors formed controls matched for age and sex. CD8+ and CD4+ T cells were negatively isolated; TEMRA cells were FACS-enriched. Random hexamers were used to reverse transcribe an amount of roughly 0.45 to 1 ug RNA. TCRdb reanalysed the immunoSEQ multiplex PCR reads using MiXCR and keeps one entry per CDR3 protein. This table has roughly 200,000 distinct CDR3 sequences, approximately 94% appearing once.

The TCR comes from a human donor in good health. V gene TRBV4-1 combines with J gene TRBJ1-5; no clear D. Sequencing was done on a sample of CD4+ T cells from PBMCs. The CDR3 bases are TGCGCCAGCAGCCAAGTTCCGGCGGCGGGGAATCAGCCCCAGCATTTT. Translated, it gives CASSQVPAAGNQPQHF.